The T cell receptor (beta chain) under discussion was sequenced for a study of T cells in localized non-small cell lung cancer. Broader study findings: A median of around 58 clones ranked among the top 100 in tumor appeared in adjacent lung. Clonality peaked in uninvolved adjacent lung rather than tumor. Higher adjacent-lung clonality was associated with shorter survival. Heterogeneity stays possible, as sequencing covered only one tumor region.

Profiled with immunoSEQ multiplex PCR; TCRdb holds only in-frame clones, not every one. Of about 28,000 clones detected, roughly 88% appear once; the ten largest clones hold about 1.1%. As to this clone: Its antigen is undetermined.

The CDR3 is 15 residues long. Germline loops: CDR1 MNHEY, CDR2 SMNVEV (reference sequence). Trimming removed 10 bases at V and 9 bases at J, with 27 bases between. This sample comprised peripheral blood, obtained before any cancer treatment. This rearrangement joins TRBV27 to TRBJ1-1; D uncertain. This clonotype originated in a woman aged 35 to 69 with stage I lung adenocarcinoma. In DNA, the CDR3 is TGTGCCACCCATACCCACACCTCCGGGGTTCTTCAAGCTTTCTTT. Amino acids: CATHTHTSGVLQAFF.